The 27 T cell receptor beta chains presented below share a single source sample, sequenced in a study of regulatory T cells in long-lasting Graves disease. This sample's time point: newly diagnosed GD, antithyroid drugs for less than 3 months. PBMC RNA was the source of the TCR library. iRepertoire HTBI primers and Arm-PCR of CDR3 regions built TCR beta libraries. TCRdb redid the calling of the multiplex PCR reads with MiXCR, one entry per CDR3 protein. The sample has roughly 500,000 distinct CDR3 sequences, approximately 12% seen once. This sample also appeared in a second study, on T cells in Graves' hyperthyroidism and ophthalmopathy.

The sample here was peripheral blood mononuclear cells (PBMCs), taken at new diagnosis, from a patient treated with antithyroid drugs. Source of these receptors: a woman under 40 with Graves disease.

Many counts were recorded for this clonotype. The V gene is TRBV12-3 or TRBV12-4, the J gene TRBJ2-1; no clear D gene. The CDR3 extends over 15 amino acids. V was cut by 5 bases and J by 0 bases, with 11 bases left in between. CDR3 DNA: TGTGCCAGCAGTACCCAAGCCAGCTCCTACAATGAGCAGTTCTTC. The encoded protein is CASSTQASSYNEQFF.

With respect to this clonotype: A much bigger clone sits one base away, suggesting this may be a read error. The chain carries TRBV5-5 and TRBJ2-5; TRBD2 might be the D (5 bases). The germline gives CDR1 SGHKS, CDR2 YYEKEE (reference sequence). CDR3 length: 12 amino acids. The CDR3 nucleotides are TGTGCCAGCACCTCCGAGTGGGAGACCCGGTACTTC. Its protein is CASTSEWETRYF.

The CDR3, as DNA: TGTGCCAGCAAAAGGGACAGGGGGCTCTCCTACGAGCAGTACTTC. The encoded protein is CASKRDRGLSYEQYF. This chain links TRBV2 with TRBJ2-7, with 12 nucleotides matching TRBD1. Germline V gene data show CDR1 as SNHLY and CDR2 as FYNNEI. The CDR3 loop spans 15 amino acids. After removal of 7 bases from V and 0 bases from J, the junction contained 4 bases not matched to a gene.

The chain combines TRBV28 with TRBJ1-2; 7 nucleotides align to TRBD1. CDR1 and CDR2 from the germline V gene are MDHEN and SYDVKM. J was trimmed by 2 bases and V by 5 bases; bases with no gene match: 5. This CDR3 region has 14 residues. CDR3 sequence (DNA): TGTGCCAGCAGTAGACAGGGAGGGAACTATGGCTACACCTTC. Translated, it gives CASSRQGGNYGYTF.

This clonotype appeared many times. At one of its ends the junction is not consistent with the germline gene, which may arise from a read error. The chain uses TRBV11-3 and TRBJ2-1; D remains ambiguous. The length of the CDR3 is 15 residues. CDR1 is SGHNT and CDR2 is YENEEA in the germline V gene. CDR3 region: CASSLEGLRYSEQFF. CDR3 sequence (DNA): TGTGCCAGCAGCTTAGAAGGTTTAAGGTACAGTGAGCAGTTCTTC.

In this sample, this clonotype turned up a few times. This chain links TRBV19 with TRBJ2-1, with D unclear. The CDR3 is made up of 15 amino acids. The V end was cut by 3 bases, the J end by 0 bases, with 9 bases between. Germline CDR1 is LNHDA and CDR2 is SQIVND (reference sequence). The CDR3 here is CASSIGYDSYNEQFF. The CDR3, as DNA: TGTGCCAGTAGTATCGGGTACGACTCCTACAATGAGCAGTTCTTC.

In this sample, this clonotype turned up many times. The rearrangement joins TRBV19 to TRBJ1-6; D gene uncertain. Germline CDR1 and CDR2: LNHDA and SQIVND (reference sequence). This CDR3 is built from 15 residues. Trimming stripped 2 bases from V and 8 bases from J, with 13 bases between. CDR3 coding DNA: TGTGCCAGTAGTATACCCGACGGGAATTATTCACCCCTCCACTTT. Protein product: CASSIPDGNYSPLHF.

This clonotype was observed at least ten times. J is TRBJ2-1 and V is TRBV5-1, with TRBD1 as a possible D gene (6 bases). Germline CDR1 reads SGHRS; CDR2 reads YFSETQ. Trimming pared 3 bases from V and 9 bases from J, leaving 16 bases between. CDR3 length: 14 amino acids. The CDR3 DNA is TGCGCCAGCAGCTCCCAGGCACAGGGCAGTGAGCAGTTCTTC. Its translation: CASSSQAQGSEQFF.

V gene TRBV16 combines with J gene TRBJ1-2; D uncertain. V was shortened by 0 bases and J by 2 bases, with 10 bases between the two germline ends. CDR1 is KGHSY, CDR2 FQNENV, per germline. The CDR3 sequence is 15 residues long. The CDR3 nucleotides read TGTGCCAGCAGCCAATCTGTCAGGACGAACTATGGCTACACCTTC. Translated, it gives CASSQSVRTNYGYTF. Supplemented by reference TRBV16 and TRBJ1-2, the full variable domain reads GEEVAQTPKHLVRGEGQKAKLYCAPIKGHSYVFWYQQVLKNEFKFLISFQNENVFDETGMPKERFSAKCLPNSPCSLEIQATKLEDSAVYFCASSQSVRTNYGYTFGSGTRLTVV.

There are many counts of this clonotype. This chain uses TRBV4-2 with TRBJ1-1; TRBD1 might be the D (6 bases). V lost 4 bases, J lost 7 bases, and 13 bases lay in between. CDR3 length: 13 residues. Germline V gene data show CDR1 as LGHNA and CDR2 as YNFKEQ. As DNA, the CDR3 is TGTGCCAGCAGCCTACAGGGAGGCTATGAAGCTTTCTTT. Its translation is CASSLQGGYEAFF.

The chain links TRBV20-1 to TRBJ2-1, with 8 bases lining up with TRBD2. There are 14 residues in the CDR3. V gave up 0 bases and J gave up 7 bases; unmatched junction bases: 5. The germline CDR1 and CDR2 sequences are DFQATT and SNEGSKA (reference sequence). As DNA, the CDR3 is TGCAGTGCTAGAGATCCGGGAGGGCCAAATGAGCAGTTCTTC. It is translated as CSARDPGGPNEQFF.

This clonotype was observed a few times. The CDR3 bases are TGTGCCAGCCCCCCGGCTAGCGGAAGTGACGACTCCTACGAGCAGTACTTC. Amino acid sequence: CASPPASGSDDSYEQYF. This chain joins TRBV28 and TRBJ2-7, with 7 bases lining up with TRBD2. Trimming at V came to 8 bases and at J to 0 bases, leaving 16 bases not matched to a gene. This CDR3 comprises 17 residues. Germline V gene data show CDR1 as MDHEN and CDR2 as SYDVKM.

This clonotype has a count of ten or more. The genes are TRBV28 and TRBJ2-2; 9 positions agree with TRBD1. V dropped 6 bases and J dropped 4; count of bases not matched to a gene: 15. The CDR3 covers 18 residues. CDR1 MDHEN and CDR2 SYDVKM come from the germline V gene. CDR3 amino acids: CASSPPTSRTGATGELFF. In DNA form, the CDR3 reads TGTGCCAGCAGCCCTCCTACATCTCGGACAGGGGCCACCGGGGAGCTGTTTTTT.

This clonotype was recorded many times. CDR3 coding DNA: TGCGCCAGCAGCCCCAGGGATCTGAGGGATGGCTACACCTTC. This sequence encodes CASSPRDLRDGYTF. The genes are TRBV5-1 and TRBJ1-2; maybe TRBD1 (5 bases). V was clipped by 4 bases and J by 6 bases, with 16 bases between them. This CDR3 contains 14 residues. Germline V gene sequence: CDR1 SGHRS, CDR2 YFSETQ. The variable domain in full, with the rest retrieved from reference TRBV5-1 and TRBJ1-2, is KAGVTQTPRYLIKTRGQQVTLSCSPISGHRSVSWYQQTPGQGLQFLFEYFSETQRNKGNFPGRFSGRQFSNSRSEMNVSTLELGDSALYLCASSPRDLRDGYTFGSGTRLTVV.

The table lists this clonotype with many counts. The CDR3 nucleotides read TGTGCCAGCTGGGGAGGTGGGGGCTCTGGCTACACCTTC. As protein: CASWGGGGSGYTF. The gene calls are TRBV27 and TRBJ1-2; D is possibly TRBD1 (6 bases). With 8 bases removed from V and 7 bases from J, the gap between germline ends came to 17 bases. The CDR3 contains 13 residues. Germline CDR1 reads MNHEY; CDR2 reads SMNVEV (reference sequence).

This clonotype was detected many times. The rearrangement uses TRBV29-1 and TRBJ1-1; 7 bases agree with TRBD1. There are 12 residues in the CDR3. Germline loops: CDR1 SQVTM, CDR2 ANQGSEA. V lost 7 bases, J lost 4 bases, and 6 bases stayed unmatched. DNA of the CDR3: TGCAGCGCAACAGGGGATCGCACTGAAGCTTTCTTT. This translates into CSATGDRTEAFF.

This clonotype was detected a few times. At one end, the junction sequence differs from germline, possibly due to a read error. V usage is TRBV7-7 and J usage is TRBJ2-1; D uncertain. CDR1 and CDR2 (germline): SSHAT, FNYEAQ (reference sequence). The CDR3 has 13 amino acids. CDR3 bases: TGTGCTAGCAGCTTAGATATCAGGAATGAGCAGTTCTTC. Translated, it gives CASSLDIRNEQFF.

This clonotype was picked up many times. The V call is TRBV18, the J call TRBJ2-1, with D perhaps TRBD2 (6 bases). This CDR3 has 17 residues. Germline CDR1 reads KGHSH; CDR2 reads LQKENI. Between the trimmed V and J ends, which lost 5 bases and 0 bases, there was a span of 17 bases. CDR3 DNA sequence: TGTGCCAGCTCATCAATAACCGGCGGGGACTCCTACAATGAGCAGTTCTTC. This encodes CASSSITGGDSYNEQFF.

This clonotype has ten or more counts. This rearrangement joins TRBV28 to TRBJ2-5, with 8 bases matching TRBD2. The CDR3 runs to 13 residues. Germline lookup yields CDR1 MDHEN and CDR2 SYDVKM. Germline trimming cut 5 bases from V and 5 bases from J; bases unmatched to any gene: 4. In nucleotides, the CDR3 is TGTGCCAGCAGTCCTCGGGGGGGGGAGACCCAGTACTTC. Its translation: CASSPRGGETQYF.

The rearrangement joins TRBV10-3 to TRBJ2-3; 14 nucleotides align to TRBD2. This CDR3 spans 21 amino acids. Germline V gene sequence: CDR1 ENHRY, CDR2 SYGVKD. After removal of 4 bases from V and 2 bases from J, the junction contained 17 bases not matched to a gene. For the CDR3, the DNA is TGTGCCATCAGTGGGCCAGGTTCGACTAGCGGGAGGGCCCTGGTCACAGATACGCAGTATTTT. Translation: CAISGPGSTSGRALVTDTQYF.

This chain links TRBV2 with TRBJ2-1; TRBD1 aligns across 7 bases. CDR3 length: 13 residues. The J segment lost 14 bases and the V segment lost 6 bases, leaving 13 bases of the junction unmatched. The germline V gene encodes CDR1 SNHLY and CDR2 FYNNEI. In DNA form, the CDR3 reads TGTGCCAGCAGGGAGACAGGGTTAGATAAGGAGTTCTTC. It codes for CASRETGLDKEFF.

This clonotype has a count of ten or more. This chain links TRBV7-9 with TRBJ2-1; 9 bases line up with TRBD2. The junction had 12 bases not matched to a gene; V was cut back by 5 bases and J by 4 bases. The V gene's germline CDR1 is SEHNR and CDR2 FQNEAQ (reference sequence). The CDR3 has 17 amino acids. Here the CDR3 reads CASSDLIRREGYNEQFF. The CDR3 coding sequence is TGTGCCAGCAGCGATTTAATCCGGCGGGAGGGTTACAATGAGCAGTTCTTC.

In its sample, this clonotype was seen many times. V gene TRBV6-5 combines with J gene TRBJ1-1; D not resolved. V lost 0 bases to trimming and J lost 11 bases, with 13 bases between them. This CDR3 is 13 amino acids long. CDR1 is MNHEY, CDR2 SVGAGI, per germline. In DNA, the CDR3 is TGTGCCAGCAGTTACTCGAGGGTGGAGAGGGCTTTCTTT. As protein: CASSYSRVERAFF.

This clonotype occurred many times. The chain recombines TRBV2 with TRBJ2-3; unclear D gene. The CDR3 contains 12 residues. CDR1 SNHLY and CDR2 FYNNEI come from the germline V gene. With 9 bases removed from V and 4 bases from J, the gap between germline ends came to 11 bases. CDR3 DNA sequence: TGTGCCAGTCGCCCCGTCGCAGATACGCAGTATTTT. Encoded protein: CASRPVADTQYF.

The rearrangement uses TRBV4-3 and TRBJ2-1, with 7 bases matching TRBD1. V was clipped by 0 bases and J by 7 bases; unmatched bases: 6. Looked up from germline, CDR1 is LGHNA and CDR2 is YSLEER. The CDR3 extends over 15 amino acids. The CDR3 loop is CASSQDLTGRNEQFF. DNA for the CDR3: TGCGCCAGCAGCCAAGATCTGACAGGGCGGAATGAGCAGTTCTTC.

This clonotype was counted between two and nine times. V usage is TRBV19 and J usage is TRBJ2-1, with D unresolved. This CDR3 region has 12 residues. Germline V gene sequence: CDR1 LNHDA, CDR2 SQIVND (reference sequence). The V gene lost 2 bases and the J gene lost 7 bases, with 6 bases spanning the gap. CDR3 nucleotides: TGTGCCAGTAGTATACCTGGGAATGAGCAGTTCTTC. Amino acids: CASSIPGNEQFF. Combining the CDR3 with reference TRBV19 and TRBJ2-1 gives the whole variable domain DGGITQSPKYLFRKEGQNVTLSCEQNLNHDAMYWYRQDPGQGLRLIYYSQIVNDFQKGDIAEGYSVSREKKESFPLTVTSAQKNPTAFYLCASSIPGNEQFFGPGTRLTVL.

As DNA, the CDR3 is TGTGCCAGCAGTTACCCCCAGGGGACCCATCAGCCCCAGCATTTT. Translating gives CASSYPQGTHQPQHF. J is TRBJ1-5 and V is TRBV6-2 or TRBV6-3, with a possible D match to TRBD1 (6 bases). Germline values: CDR1 MNHEY, CDR2 SVGEGT. V was clipped by 2 bases and J by 5 bases, with 13 bases between them. This CDR3 is built from 15 residues.